One and the same sample provided the 27 T cell receptor beta chains below, sequenced in a study of blood T cell repertoires in COVID-19. Assay used: immunoSEQ multiplex PCR; TCRdb lists only in-frame clones, some missing. The sample contains fewer than 70,000 clones, around 83% of which appear only once. Material for sequencing was peripheral blood. These TCRs come from an elderly woman with acute or convalescent COVID-19.

The chain joins TRBV7-8 to TRBJ2-7; no clear D. The CDR3 is made up of 13 amino acids. V was shortened by 4 bases and J by 2 bases, with 9 bases between the two germline ends. Germline CDR1 is SGHVS and CDR2 is FQNEAQ. CDR3 in DNA: TGTGCCAGCAGCTCTGGCCCGACCTACGAGCAGTACTTC. Its protein product is CASSSGPTYEQYF.

The V call is TRBV11-2, the J call TRBJ1-3; TRBD1 matches 8 bases. Per the germline V gene, CDR1 is SGHAT and CDR2 is FQNNGV. J lost 5 bases, V lost 2 bases, and 8 bases had no gene match. The CDR3 length is 16 residues. CDR3 DNA sequence: TGTGCCAGCAGCTTATCCCCAGGGGGCAAAAGAAACACCATATATTTT. It encodes CASSLSPGGKRNTIYF.

The J gene is TRBJ1-1, the V gene TRBV18; tentatively, D is TRBD1 (5 bases). The germline CDR1 and CDR2 sequences are KGHSH and LQKENI. V lost 3 bases and J 1 base, leaving 6 bases between the germline ends. The CDR3 extends over 13 amino acids. In DNA form, the CDR3 reads TGTGCCAGCTCACCCGGGGGGAACACTGAAGCTTTCTTT. Amino acids: CASSPGGNTEAFF.

This chain links TRBV19 with TRBJ2-5, with TRBD1 matching 8 bases. The CDR3 length is 15 residues. V shed 7 bases and J 2 bases; nucleotides not matched to a gene: 9. Germline lookup yields CDR1 LNHDA and CDR2 SQIVND (reference sequence). The CDR3 DNA sequence: TGTGCCAGTAACTCTCCGGGACAGGCTCAAGAGACCCAGTACTTC. Residues: CASNSPGQAQETQYF.

This clone has just one count. The chain combines TRBV7-2 with TRBJ1-1; D call uncertain. Trimming cost V 3 bases and J 3 bases, with 14 bases left between them. CDR1 is SGHTA, CDR2 FQGNSA, per germline. CDR3 length equals 15 residues. CDR3 protein: CASSFRTPVDTEAFF. The CDR3 nucleotides read TGTGCCAGCAGCTTCCGAACGCCGGTAGACACTGAAGCTTTCTTT.

The chain uses TRBV5-6 and TRBJ1-1; D perhaps matches TRBD1 (5 bases). Germline-derived CDR1 and CDR2 are SGHDT and YYEEEE. The V gene lost 0 bases and the J gene lost 11 bases, with 11 bases spanning the gap. CDR3 size: 12 residues. The CDR3 is CASSLGRGYAFF. The DNA for the CDR3 is TGTGCCAGCAGCTTGGGTAGGGGTTATGCTTTCTTT.

The chain carries TRBV4-1 and TRBJ1-2; D is ambiguous. The length of the CDR3 is 15 residues. V lost 0 bases, J lost 4 bases, and 12 bases lay in between. Germline V gene sequence: CDR1 MGHRA, CDR2 YSYEKL. Written as DNA, the CDR3 is TGCGCCAGCAGCCAAGAAACTTTCGCGATCTATGGCTACACCTTC. Translating gives CASSQETFAIYGYTF.

This clone was recorded at least ten times. The rearrangement uses TRBV7-9 and TRBJ1-6; 7 positions agree with TRBD1. The CDR3 contains 14 residues. From germline, CDR1 is SEHNR and CDR2 FQNEAQ (reference sequence). The J segment lost 8 bases and the V segment lost 5 bases, leaving 6 bases of the junction unmatched. CDR3 sequence: CASSVGTADSPLHF. In DNA form, the CDR3 reads TGTGCCAGCAGCGTCGGGACAGCGGATTCACCCCTCCACTTT. Full variable domain (outside the CDR3, taken from reference TRBV7-9 and TRBJ1-6): DTGVSQNPRHKITKRGQNVTFRCDPISEHNRLYWYRQTLGQGPEFLTYFQNEAQLEKSRLLSDRFSAERPKGSFSTLEIQRTEQGDSAMYLCASSVGTADSPLHFGNGTRLTVT.

The rearrangement links TRBV7-9 to TRBJ1-1, with 7 nucleotides matching TRBD1. V shed 5 bases and J 2 bases; nucleotides not matched to a gene: 11. Germline loops: CDR1 SEHNR, CDR2 FQNEAQ (reference sequence). The CDR3 runs to 16 residues. CDR3 region: CASSPRGASFNTEAFF. In DNA, the CDR3 is TGTGCCAGCAGCCCCAGGGGGGCCAGTTTTAACACTGAAGCTTTCTTT.

CDR3 DNA: TGTGCCAGCGGGACAGGGGAGGGGGAGACCCAGTACTTC. Translating gives CASGTGEGETQYF. This sequence joins TRBV12-3 or TRBV12-4 and TRBJ2-5; 10 bases match TRBD1. With V trimmed by 8 bases and J by 5 bases, 5 bases remained unmatched. This CDR3 has 13 residues.

This clone has only a few counts. This sequence joins TRBV3-1 (or the pseudogene TRBV3-2) and TRBJ1-2, with 9 bases fitting TRBD1. Germline-derived CDR1 and CDR2 are LGHDT and YNNKEL (reference sequence). CDR3 size: 17 residues. V gave up 3 bases and J gave up 4 bases; unmatched junction bases: 12. The CDR3 DNA follows: TGTGCCAGCAGCCATTTCGGGACAGGGTCTTACATCTATGGCTACACCTTC. Translating gives CASSHFGTGSYIYGYTF.

V is TRBV20-1 and J is TRBJ2-1; 8 bases match TRBD2. V lost 3 bases to trimming and J lost 1 base; unmatched junction nucleotides: 5. The CDR3 has 15 residues. The germline CDR1 and CDR2 sequences are DFQATT and SNEGSKA (reference sequence). The CDR3 spells CSASFGGASYNEQFF. CDR3 in DNA: TGCAGTGCTAGTTTCGGGGGGGCTTCCTACAATGAGCAGTTCTTC.

The CDR3 DNA reads as TGTGCCAGTAGTTCTCAGGGGGGGAACACTGAAGCTTTCTTT. Translating gives CASSSQGGNTEAFF. The J gene is TRBJ1-1, the V gene TRBV19, with TRBD1 matching over 7 bases. Germline loops: CDR1 LNHDA, CDR2 SQIVND (reference sequence). V was pared by 5 bases and J by 1 base, with 4 bases of the junction left unmatched. The CDR3 runs 14 residues.

This chain uses TRBV27 with TRBJ2-7; D possibly corresponds to TRBD2 (6 bases). The germline V gene encodes CDR1 MNHEY and CDR2 SMNVEV (reference sequence). Trimming left V 6 bases short and J 6 bases short, with 18 bases between. The CDR3 has 14 residues. The CDR3 nucleotides read TGTGCCAGCAGGAGGACGGGAGCGGTCGTCGAGCAGTACTTC. Amino acids: CASRRTGAVVEQYF.

This clone was seen once. The chain recombines TRBV3-1 (or the pseudogene TRBV3-2) with TRBJ1-2; no clear D. The CDR3 extends over 15 amino acids. Trimming shortened V by 0 bases and J by 5 bases, and 13 bases separated the two germline ends. Germline assignment: CDR1 LGHDT and CDR2 YNNKEL (reference sequence). The DNA for the CDR3 is TGTGCCAGCAGCCAAGATGTAACGGGGAGGTATGGCTACACCTTC. Translated, it gives CASSQDVTGRYGYTF.

The chain recombines TRBV2 with TRBJ2-6; 8 positions agree with TRBD1. The CDR3 has 18 amino acids. V dropped 11 bases and J dropped 0; count of bases not matched to a gene: 15. Per germline, CDR1 SNHLY and CDR2 FYNNEI. The CDR3 loop is CAGPCRDRQLSGANVLTF. In nucleotides, the CDR3 is TGTGCCGGCCCCTGCCGGGACAGGCAACTCTCTGGGGCCAACGTCCTGACTTTC. Filled out from reference TRBV2 and TRBJ2-6, the complete variable domain reads EPEVTQTPSHQVTQMGQEVILRCVPISNHLYFYWYRQILGQKVEFLVSFYNNEISEKSEIFDDQFSVERPDGSNFTLKIRSTKLEDSAMYFCAGPCRDRQLSGANVLTFGAGSRLTVL.

This chain links TRBV27 with TRBJ2-1; D is undetermined. Trimming removed 4 bases from V and 8 bases from J, with 18 bases in between. The CDR3 has 15 amino acids. Germline loops: CDR1 MNHEY, CDR2 SMNVEV (reference sequence). For the CDR3, the DNA is TGTGCCAGCAGTTCACCTCCACGGTCCCGGGATGAGCAGTTCTTC. Its protein product is CASSSPPRSRDEQFF.

This sequence joins TRBV7-8 and TRBJ1-5; no firm D call. Trimming pared 2 bases from V and 0 bases from J, leaving 8 bases between. The CDR3 consists of 15 residues. CDR1 and CDR2 (germline): SGHVS, FQNEAQ. The CDR3 DNA reads TGTGCCAGCAGCTTAATCCCGAGTAGCAATCAGCCCCAGCATTTT. It encodes CASSLIPSSNQPQHF. The full variable domain, its missing parts supplied by reference TRBV7-8 and TRBJ1-5, is GAGVSQSPRYKVAKRGQDVALRCDPISGHVSLFWYQQALGQGPEFLTYFQNEAQLDKSGLPSDRFFAERPEGSVSTLKIQRTQQEDSAVYLCASSLIPSSNQPQHFGDGTRLSIL.

The gene calls are TRBV10-2 and TRBJ1-5; weak D call: TRBD1 (6 bases). From germline, CDR1 is WSHSY and CDR2 SAAADI. The CDR3 is 13 residues long. Trimming left V 9 bases short and J 3 bases short, with 12 bases between. In DNA, the CDR3 is TGCGCCAGTTCAGGGGCTGTCAATCAGCCCCAGCATTTT. The encoded protein is CASSGAVNQPQHF.

This chain joins TRBV2 and TRBJ2-5; 8 bases are a match to TRBD1. CDR1 is SNHLY and CDR2 is FYNNEI in the germline V gene. V shed 7 bases and J 3 bases; nucleotides not matched to a gene: 7. This CDR3 spans 14 amino acids. This CDR3 is CASNTLDREETQYF. DNA for the CDR3: TGTGCCAGCAACACCTTGGACAGGGAAGAGACCCAGTACTTC.

The chain employs TRBV14 and TRBJ1-1, with D hard to call. The CDR3 spans 15 residues. CDR1 and CDR2 (germline): SGHDN, FVKESK. Trimming removed 1 base at V and 3 bases at J, with 12 bases between. CDR3 nucleotides: TGTGCCAGCAGCCAAGCCGGGAAACTGTACACTGAAGCTTTCTTT. As protein: CASSQAGKLYTEAFF.

The chain carries TRBV11-2 and TRBJ1-4; TRBD1 matches at 7 bases. The CDR3 extends over 13 amino acids. Germline V gene lookup returns CDR1 SGHAT and CDR2 FQNNGV. The J segment lost 8 bases and the V segment lost 6 bases, leaving 6 bases of the junction unmatched. The CDR3: CASSDRVREKLFF. The DNA of the CDR3 is TGTGCCAGCAGTGACAGGGTCCGCGAAAAACTGTTTTTT.

The rearrangement links TRBV19 to TRBJ2-1, with D hard to call. V shed 5 bases and J shed 8 bases, with 7 bases lying between them. CDR1 LNHDA and CDR2 SQIVND come from the germline V gene (reference sequence). The length of the CDR3 is 11 residues. The CDR3 is CASSHSHEQFF. The CDR3 nucleotides are TGTGCCAGTAGTCATAGCCATGAGCAGTTCTTC.

This chain joins TRBV18 and TRBJ1-4; a weak D match, TRBD1 (5 bases). CDR3 length equals 15 residues. V lost 8 bases to trimming and J lost 8 bases, with 21 bases between them. Per the germline V gene, CDR1 is KGHSH and CDR2 is LQKENI. The CDR3 region is CASRTRGVGEEKLFF. CDR3 DNA sequence: TGTGCCAGCCGAACCCGGGGGGTAGGTGAAGAAAAACTGTTTTTT.

The V call is TRBV7-8, the J call TRBJ2-3; perhaps TRBD1 as D (5 bases). This CDR3 is 14 amino acids long. V lost 5 bases to trimming and J lost 2 bases, with 11 bases between them. Germline V gene sequence: CDR1 SGHVS, CDR2 FQNEAQ. In DNA form, the CDR3 reads TGTGCCAGCAGCAAAAGGGGCCACACAGATACGCAGTATTTT. Amino acid sequence: CASSKRGHTDTQYF. Looking up the rest from reference TRBV7-8 and TRBJ2-3 gives the full variable domain: GAGVSQSPRYKVAKRGQDVALRCDPISGHVSLFWYQQALGQGPEFLTYFQNEAQLDKSGLPSDRFFAERPEGSVSTLKIQRTQQEDSAVYLCASSKRGHTDTQYFGPGTRLTVL.

The chain is built from TRBV19 and TRBJ1-5; D is unclear. Germline V lookup: CDR1 LNHDA, CDR2 SQIVND (reference sequence). V was clipped by 7 bases and J by 3 bases, with 7 bases between them. CDR3 length: 12 residues. The CDR3 DNA reads as TGTGCCAGTAACGACTACAATCAGCCCCAGCATTTT. Translation: CASNDYNQPQHF.

A single count supports this clone. The same CDR3 arises from other DNA sequences in this sample as well. The V call is TRBV9, the J call TRBJ1-1; D remains ambiguous. The CDR3 is 13 residues long. V was shortened by 1 base and J by 1 base, with 5 bases between the two germline ends. Germline V CDR1 and CDR2: SGDLS, YYNGEE. The CDR3 region is CASSVQKNTEAFF. CDR3 sequence (DNA): TGTGCCAGCAGCGTACAGAAGAACACTGAAGCTTTCTTT.